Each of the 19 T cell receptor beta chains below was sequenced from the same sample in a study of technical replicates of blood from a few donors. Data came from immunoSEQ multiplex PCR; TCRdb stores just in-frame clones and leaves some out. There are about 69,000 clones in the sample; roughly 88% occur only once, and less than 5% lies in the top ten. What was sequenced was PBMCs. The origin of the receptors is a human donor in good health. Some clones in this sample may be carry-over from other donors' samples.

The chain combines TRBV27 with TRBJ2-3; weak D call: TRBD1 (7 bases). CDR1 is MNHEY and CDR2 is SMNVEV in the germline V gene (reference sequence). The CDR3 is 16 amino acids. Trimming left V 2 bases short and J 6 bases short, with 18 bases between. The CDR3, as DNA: TGTGCCAGCAGTTTAATGGCAGGGGGAGGTTTGGATACGCAGTATTTT. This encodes CASSLMAGGGLDTQYF.

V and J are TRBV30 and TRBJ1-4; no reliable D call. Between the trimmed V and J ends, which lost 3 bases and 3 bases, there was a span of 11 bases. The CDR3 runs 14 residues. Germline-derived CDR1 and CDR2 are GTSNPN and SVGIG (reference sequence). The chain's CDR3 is CAWRPGSPNEKLFF. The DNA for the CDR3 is TGTGCCTGGAGGCCGGGATCACCTAATGAAAAACTGTTTTTT.

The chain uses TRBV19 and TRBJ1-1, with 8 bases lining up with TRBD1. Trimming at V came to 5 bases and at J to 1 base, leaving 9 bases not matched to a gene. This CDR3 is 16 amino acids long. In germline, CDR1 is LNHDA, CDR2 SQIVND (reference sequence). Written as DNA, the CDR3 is TGTGCCAGTAGTCCCAGGGGGCTCCGGGGGAACACTGAAGCTTTCTTT. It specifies CASSPRGLRGNTEAFF.

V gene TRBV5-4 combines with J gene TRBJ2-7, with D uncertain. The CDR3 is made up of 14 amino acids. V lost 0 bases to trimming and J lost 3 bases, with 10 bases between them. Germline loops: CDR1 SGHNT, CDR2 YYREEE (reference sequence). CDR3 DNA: TGTGCCAGCAGCTTGGGGCTAGTGGACTACGAGCAGTACTTC. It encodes CASSLGLVDYEQYF.

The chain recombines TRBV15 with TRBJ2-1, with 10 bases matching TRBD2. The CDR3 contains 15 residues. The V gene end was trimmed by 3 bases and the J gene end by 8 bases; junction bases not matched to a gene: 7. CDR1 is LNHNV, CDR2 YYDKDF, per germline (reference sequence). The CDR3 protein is CATSSPLAGVYEQFF. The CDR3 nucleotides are TGTGCCACCAGCAGCCCTCTAGCGGGAGTGTATGAGCAGTTCTTC.

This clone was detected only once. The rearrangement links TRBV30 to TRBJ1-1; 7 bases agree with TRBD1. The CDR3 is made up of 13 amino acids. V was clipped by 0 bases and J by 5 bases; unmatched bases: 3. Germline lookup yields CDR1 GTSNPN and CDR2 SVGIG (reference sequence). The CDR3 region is CAWSVAGGTEAFF. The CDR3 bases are TGTGCCTGGAGTGTAGCAGGGGGAACTGAAGCTTTCTTT. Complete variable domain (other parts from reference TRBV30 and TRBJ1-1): SQTIHQWPATLVQPVGSPLSLECTVEGTSNPNLYWYRQAAGRGLQLLFYSVGIGQISSEVPQNLSASRPQDRQFILSSKKLLLSDSGFYLCAWSVAGGTEAFFGQGTRLTVV.

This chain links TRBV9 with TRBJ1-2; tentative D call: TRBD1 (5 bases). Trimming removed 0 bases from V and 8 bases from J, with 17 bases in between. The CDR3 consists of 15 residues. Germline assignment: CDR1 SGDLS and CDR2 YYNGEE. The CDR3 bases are TGTGCCAGCAGCGTAGCCCCGGACACAAAGCAAGGCTACACCTTC. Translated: CASSVAPDTKQGYTF.

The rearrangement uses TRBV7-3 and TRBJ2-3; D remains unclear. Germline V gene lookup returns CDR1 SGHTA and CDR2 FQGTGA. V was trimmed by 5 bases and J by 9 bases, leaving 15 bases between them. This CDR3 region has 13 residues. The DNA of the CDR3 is TGTGCCAGCAGCCGACAAGACCGTGACACGCAGTATTTT. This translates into CASSRQDRDTQYF.

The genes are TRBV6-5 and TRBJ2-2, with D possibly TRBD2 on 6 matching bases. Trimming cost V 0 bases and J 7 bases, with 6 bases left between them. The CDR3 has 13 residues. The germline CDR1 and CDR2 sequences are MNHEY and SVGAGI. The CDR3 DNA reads TGTGCCAGCAGTTACTCGCGGGGCGGGGAGCTGTTTTTT. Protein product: CASSYSRGGELFF.

The CDR3 DNA follows: TGTGCCATCAGATCGGGGGGCAGGATTAACACTGAAGCTTTCTTT. It encodes CAIRSGGRINTEAFF. The chain recombines TRBV10-3 with TRBJ1-1, with D maybe TRBD1 (6 bases). Trimming stripped 6 bases from V and 2 bases from J, with 16 bases between. The CDR3 covers 15 residues. Germline V lookup: CDR1 ENHRY, CDR2 SYGVKD.

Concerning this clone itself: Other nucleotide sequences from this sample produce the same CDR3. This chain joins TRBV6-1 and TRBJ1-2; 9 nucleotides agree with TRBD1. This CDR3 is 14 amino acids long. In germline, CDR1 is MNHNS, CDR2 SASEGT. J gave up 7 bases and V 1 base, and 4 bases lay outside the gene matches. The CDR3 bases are TGTGCCAGCAGTGAAGATAGGGGACAGGGTGGCTACACCTTC. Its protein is CASSEDRGQGGYTF.

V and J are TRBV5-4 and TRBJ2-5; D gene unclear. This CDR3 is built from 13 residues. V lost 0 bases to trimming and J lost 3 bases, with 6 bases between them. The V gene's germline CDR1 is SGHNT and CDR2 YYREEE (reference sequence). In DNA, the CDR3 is TGTGCCAGCAGCTTGGCCTCGGAAGAGACCCAGTACTTC. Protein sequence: CASSLASEETQYF.

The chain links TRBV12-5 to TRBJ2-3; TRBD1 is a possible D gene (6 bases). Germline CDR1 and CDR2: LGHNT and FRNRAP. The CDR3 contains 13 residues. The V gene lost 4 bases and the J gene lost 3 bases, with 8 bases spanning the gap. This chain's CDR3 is CASGSQGTDTQYF. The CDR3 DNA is TGTGCTAGTGGTTCTCAGGGGACAGATACGCAGTATTTT.

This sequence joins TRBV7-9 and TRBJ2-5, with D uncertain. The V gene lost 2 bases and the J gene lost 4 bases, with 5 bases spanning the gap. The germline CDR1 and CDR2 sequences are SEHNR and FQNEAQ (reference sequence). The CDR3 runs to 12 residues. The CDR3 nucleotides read TGTGCCAGCAGCTTAACTACAGAGACCCAGTACTTC. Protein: CASSLTTETQYF.

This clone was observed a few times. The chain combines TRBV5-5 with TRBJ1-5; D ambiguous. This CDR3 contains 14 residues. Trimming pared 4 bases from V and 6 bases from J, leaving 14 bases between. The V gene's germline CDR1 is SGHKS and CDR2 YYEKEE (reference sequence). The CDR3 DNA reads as TGTGCCAGCAGCACCGACGGAGTTTCTCAGCCCCAGCATTTT. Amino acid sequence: CASSTDGVSQPQHF.

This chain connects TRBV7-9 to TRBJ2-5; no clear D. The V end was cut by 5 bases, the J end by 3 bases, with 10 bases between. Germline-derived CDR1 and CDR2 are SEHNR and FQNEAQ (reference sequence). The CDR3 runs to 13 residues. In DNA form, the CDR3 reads TGTGCCAGCAGCCCGCAAGCGAAAGAGACCCAGTACTTC. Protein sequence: CASSPQAKETQYF.

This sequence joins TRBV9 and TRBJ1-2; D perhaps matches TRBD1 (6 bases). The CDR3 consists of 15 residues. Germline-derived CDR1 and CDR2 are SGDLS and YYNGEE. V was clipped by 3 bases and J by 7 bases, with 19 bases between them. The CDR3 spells CASSANSGTFSGYTF. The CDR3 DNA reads TGTGCCAGCAGCGCAAATTCCGGGACATTCAGTGGCTACACCTTC.

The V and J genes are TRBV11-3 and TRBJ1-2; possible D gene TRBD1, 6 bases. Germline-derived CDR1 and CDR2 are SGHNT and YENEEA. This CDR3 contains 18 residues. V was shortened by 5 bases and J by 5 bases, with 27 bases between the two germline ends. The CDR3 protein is CASSRQVGGSGIRYGYTF. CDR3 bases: TGTGCCAGCAGCCGACAGGTCGGGGGGTCGGGGATACGGTATGGCTACACCTTC. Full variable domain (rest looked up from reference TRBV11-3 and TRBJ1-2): EAGVVQSPRYKIIEKKQPVAFWCNPISGHNTLYWYLQNLGQGPELLIRYENEEAVDDSQLPKDRFSAERLKGVDSTLKIQPAELGDSAVYLCASSRQVGGSGIRYGYTFGSGTRLTVV.

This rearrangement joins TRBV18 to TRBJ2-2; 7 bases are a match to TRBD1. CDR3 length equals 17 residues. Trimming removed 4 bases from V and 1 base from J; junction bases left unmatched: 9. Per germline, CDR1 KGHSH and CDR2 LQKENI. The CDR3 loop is CASSRYSGGENTGELFF. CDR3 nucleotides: TGTGCCAGCTCACGATACTCAGGGGGAGAGAACACCGGGGAGCTGTTTTTT.